The T cell receptor (beta chain) described here comes from a study of blood T cell repertoires in COVID-19 (dated by TCRdb to about 2020). With respect to the entire study: The collaborator samples originated in the United States, Italy and Spain and spanned the acute and convalescent phases of COVID-19. The repertoires were made available in a free public database intended to serve as a resource for research on the immune response to SARS-CoV-2. HLA class I and class II types, where available, came from metadata supplied by the sample provider rather than from assay-based typing. Samples came from the ongoing ImmuneRACE study (first 160 participants) plus 1,254 subjects from 6 global collaborators. Sample metadata almost always included a de-identified subject ID, COVID-19 status, age in years and sex. The prospective study material was composed of cDNA or gDNA derived from T cells, B-cell-depleted T cells, or PBMCs. The dataset comprised deeply sampled blood TCRbeta repertoires from subjects exposed to, actively infected with, or recovered from COVID-19. Broad study findings and their caveats: The quantity of clinical and demographic metadata differed by source and by participant and was supplied without curation.

Participants in the prospective study were enrolled through a virtual design, were aged roughly 18 to 100 years, and lived in roughly 24 United States geographic areas. To assign participants to cohorts, the prospective study relied on clinical history that participants themselves reported in a screening survey and a study questionnaire. Recovered participants in ImmuneRACE Cohort 3 were defined by two consecutive negative NP/OP PCR tests, clearance by a healthcare professional, or resolution of symptoms. Each participant in the prospective study had whole blood, serum and a nasopharyngeal or oropharyngeal swab collected by mobile phlebotomists. Additional blood draws and questionnaires over an approximately 2-month period could optionally be provided by prospective study participants. Before DNA extraction, prospective study blood samples were shipped either frozen or at room temperature. TCRbeta CDR3 regions were amplified from genomic DNA using the immunoSEQ Assay, a bias-controlled multiplex PCR. From the authors' description of their analysis: Nucleated cell counts per sample were estimated from amplification of reference gene primers within the assay. To quantify the absolute abundance of each unique TCRbeta CDR3 rearrangement, sequence reads were collapsed and filtered. For each sample, productive Simpson clonality was calculated by taking the square root of Simpson's diversity index across productive rearrangements. TCRdb limited this immuneACCESS table to in-frame rearrangements with V and J called. A share of clones is missing; checked studies link under half to unresolved V genes, and the rest is unexplained. The DNA was the basis for D and trimming; V, J and clone size are from that table. The sample table holds over 120,000 clones, of which 75% to 90% were seen once. The ten largest clones take up about 11% of the sample.

Compared with germline, V lacks 7 bases and J lacks 1 base; bases without a gene match: 6. Looking up the germline V gene yields CDR1 MNHEY and CDR2 SVGAGI. From its cysteine to its phenylalanine, the CDR3 spans 15 amino acids. The entry retains the CDR3 DNA only, 45 bases that are in frame from base 1. This clone occurred once. The target of this receptor is not known. Base qualities are not provided; no much larger clone lies one nucleotide away. Sequencing input: PBMCs or T cells enriched from blood (not recorded which). This chain joins TRBV6-5 to TRBJ2-3, with 9 bases matching TRBD2. The source is a man aged 60 to 75 who had recovered from COVID-19. The CDR3 in this case is CASTFQRGGTDTQYF. Here is the DNA: TGTGCCAGCACCTTCCAGCGGGGGGGCACAGATACGCAGTATTTT.